At least ten counts were recorded for the clone carrying this T cell receptor (beta chain). Antigen unknown. This sample is drawn from a study of neurological immune-mediated disorders. TCRdb processed the 5' RACE reads anew with MiXCR; each CDR3 protein has one entry. The sample has around 70,000 distinct CDR3 sequences; approximately 3.3% are singletons. Germline CDR1 is SGHRS and CDR2 is YFSETQ. The CDR3 is made up of 17 amino acids. The V and J ends lost 4 bases and 2 bases, in that order; junction bases with no gene match: 9. Study findings and constraints: One related-CDR3 cluster, which may be a signature, held the repertoires of 18 of 34 multiple sclerosis patients after phylogenetic grouping. Whereas HTLV-1-associated myelopathy showed the most TCR clonal expansion, multiple sclerosis showed the least, with levels below those of healthy controls. TCR-beta repertoires seemed private in all groups, with no expanded CDR3 amino acid sequences shared.

The receptor comes from a woman aged 45-65 years with multiple sclerosis. The sequenced material came from PBMCs. The rearrangement links TRBV5-1 to TRBJ1-2; 12 nucleotides align to TRBD1. CDR3 protein: CASSETPGTGGNYGYTF. In DNA form, the CDR3 reads TGCGCCAGCAGCGAAACACCCGGGACAGGGGGCAACTATGGCTACACCTTC.